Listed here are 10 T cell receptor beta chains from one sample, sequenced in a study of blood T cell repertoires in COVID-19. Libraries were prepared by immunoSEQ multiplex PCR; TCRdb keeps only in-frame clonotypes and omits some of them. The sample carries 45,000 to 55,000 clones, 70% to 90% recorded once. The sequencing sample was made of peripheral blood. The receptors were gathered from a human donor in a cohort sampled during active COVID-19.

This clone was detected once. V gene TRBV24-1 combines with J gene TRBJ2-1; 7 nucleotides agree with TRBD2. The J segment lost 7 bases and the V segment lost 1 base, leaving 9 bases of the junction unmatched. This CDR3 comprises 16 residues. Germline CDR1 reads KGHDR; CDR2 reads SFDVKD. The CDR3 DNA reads TGTGCCACCAGTGATTTAACAGCCGGGAGGAGGAATGAGCAGTTCTTC. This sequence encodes CATSDLTAGRRNEQFF.

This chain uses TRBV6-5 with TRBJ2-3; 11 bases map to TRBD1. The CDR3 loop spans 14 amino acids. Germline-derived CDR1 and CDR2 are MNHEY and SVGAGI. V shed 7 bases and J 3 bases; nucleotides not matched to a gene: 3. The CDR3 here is CASIRDRGTDTQYF. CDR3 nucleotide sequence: TGTGCCAGCATTCGGGACAGGGGGACAGATACGCAGTATTTT.

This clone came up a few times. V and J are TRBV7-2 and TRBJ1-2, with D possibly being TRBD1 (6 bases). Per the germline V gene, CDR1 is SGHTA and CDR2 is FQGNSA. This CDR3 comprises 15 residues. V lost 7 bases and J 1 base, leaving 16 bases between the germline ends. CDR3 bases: TGTGCCAGCACCCCACAGGGCTTGGATAACTATGGCTACACCTTC. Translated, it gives CASTPQGLDNYGYTF.

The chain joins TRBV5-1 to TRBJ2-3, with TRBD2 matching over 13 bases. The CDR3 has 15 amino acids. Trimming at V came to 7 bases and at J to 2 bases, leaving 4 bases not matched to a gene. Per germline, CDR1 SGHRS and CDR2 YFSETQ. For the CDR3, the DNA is TGCGCCAGCCGGACTAGCGGGAGAGTCACAGATACGCAGTATTTT. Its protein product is CASRTSGRVTDTQYF.

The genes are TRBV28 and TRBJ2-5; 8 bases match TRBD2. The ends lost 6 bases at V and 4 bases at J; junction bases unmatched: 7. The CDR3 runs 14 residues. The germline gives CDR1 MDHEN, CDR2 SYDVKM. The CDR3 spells CASRKAGVGETQYF. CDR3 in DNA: TGTGCCAGCAGGAAAGCGGGAGTCGGAGAGACCCAGTACTTC.

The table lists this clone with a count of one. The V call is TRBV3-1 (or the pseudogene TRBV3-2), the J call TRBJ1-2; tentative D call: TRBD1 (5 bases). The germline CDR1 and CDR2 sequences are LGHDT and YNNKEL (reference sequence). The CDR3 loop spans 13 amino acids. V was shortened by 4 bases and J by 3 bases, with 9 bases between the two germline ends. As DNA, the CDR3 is TGTGCCAGCAGCCGCGGGACTTACTATGGCTACACCTTC. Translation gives CASSRGTYYGYTF.

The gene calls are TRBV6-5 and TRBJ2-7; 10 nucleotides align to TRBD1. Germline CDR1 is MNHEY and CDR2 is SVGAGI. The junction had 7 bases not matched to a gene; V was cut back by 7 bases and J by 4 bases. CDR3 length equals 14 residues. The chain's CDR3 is CASNRTGGRYEQYF. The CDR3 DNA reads TGTGCCAGCAACCGGACAGGGGGTAGATACGAGCAGTACTTC.

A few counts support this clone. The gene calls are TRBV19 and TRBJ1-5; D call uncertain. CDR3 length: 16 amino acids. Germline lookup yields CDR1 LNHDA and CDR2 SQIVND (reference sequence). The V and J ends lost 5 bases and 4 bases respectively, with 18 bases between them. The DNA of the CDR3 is TGTGCCAGTAGTTCCCCGGGAAACGGCTGGAATCAGCCCCAGCATTTT. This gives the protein CASSSPGNGWNQPQHF.

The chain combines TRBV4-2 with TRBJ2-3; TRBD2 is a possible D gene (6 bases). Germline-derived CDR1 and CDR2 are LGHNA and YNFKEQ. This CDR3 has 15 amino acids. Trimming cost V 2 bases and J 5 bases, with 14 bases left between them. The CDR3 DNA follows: TGTGCCAGCAGCCAACCCGGGAGCAACAGAGATACGCAGTATTTT. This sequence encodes CASSQPGSNRDTQYF.

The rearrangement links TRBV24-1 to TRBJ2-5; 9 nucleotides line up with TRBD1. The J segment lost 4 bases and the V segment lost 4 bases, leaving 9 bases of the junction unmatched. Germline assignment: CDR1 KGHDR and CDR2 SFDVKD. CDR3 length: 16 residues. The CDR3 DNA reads TGTGCCACCAGTGAAGAACAGGGGGCGATTGGAGAGACCCAGTACTTC. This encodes CATSEEQGAIGETQYF.